This T cell receptor beta chain was identified in a study of OX40 agonist ivuxolimab in advanced cancers. Overall study: Partial responses were achieved by three patients, of whom one had hepatocellular carcinoma and two had cutaneous melanoma. Study-wide results and caveats: Some of the lowest clonal expansion was seen in partial responders at 0.1-3.0 mg/kg.

Sequencing used immunoSEQ multiplex PCR; TCRdb keeps in-frame clones, though not all of them. In the table there are 91,000 or so clones, approximately 94% of which are singletons. Regarding this clone: No antigen is known for it.

V was pared by 4 bases and J by 5 bases, with 15 bases between. Germline V CDR1 and CDR2: SGHNT, YYREEE (reference sequence). The CDR3 covers 15 residues. The V gene is TRBV5-4, the J gene TRBJ1-4; no clear D gene. The sequencing here drew on CD4+ or CD8+ T cells sorted from blood, taken in a trial of the OX40 agonist ivuxolimab. The TCR comes from an adult with an advanced solid tumor such as melanoma, head and neck, liver or kidney cancer. The CDR3 region has the DNA TGTGCCAGCAGCACCGGCCCCGGTGGGAATGAAAAACTGTTTTTT. Translated: CASSTGPGGNEKLFF.